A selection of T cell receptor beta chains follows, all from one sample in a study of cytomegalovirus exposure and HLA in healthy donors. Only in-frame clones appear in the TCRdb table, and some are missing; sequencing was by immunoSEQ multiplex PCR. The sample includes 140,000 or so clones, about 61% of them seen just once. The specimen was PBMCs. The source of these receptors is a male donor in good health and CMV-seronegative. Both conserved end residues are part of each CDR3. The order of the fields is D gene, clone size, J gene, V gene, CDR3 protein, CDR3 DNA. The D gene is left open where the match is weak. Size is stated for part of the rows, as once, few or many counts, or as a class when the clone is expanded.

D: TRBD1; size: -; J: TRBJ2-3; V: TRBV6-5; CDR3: CASSYAGGSDTQYF; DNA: TGTGCCAGCAGTTACGCAGGGGGCTCAGATACGCAGTATTTT
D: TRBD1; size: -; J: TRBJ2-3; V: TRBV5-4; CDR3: CASSFNSGTGLTDTQYF; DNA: TGTGCCAGCAGTTTCAATTCCGGGACAGGGTTGACAGATACGCAGTATTTT
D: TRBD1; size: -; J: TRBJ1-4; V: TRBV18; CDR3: CASRGTGEEKLFF; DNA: TGTGCCAGCCGCGGGACAGGGGAAGAAAAACTGTTTTTT
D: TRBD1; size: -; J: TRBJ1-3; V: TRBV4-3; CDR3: CASSQDRTGNSGNTIYF; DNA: TGCGCCAGCAGTCAAGATCGGACAGGCAACTCTGGAAACACCATATATTTT
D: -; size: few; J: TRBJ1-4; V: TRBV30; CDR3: CAWSVTGVGKLFF; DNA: TGTGCCTGGAGTGTGACGGGAGTTGGAAAACTGTTTTTT
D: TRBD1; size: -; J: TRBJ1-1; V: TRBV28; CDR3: CASTGQGEAFF; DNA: TGTGCCAGCACCGGACAGGGTGAAGCTTTCTTT
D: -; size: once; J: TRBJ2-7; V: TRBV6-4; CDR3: CASSGSILGWQGGAYEQYF; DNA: TGTGCCAGCAGTGGCTCGATCCTAGGTTGGCAGGGGGGTGCGTACGAGCAGTACTTC
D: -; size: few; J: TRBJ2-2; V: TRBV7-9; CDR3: CASSFSNTGELFF; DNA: TGTGCCAGCAGCTTCTCTAACACCGGGGAGCTGTTTTTT
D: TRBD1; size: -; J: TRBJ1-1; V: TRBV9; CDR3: CASSDGDSGTEAFF; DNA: TGTGCCAGCAGCGACGGGGACAGTGGAACTGAAGCTTTCTTT
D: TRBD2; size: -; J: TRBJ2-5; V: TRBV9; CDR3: CASSVAGTSGGGQETQYF; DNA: TGTGCCAGCAGCGTAGCCGGGACTAGCGGGGGGGGGCAAGAGACCCAGTACTTC
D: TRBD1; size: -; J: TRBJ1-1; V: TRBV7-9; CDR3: CASSLAWTGEAFF; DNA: TGTGCCAGCAGCTTAGCGTGGACAGGGGAGGCTTTCTTT
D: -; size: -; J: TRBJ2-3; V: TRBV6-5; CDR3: CASSYGPSTDTQYF; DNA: TGTGCCAGCAGTTACGGGCCTAGCACAGATACGCAGTATTTT
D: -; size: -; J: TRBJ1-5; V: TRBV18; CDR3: CASSPRDMELSNQPQHF; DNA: TGTGCCAGCTCTCCCCGGGACATGGAACTTAGCAATCAGCCCCAGCATTTT
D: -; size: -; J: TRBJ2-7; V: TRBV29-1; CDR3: CSVEEDRSYEQYF; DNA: TGCAGCGTTGAAGAGGACAGATCCTACGAGCAGTACTTC
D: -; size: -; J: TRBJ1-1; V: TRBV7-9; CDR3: CSSSMGGEGHTEAFF; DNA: TGTTCCAGCAGCATGGGGGGGGAGGGTCACACTGAAGCTTTCTTT
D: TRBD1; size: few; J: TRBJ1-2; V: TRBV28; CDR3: CASSPGDRDYYGYTF; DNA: TGTGCCAGCAGTCCGGGGGACAGGGATTACTATGGCTACACCTTC
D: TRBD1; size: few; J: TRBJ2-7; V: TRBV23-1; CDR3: CASSQRTGGFYEQYF; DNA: TGCGCCAGCAGTCAAAGGACAGGGGGATTCTACGAGCAGTACTTC
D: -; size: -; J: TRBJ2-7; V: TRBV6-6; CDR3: CASSYRGAGSYEQYF; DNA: TGTGCCAGCAGTTACCGGGGAGCTGGCTCCTACGAGCAGTACTTC
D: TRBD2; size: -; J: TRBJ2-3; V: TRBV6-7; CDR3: CASSTSGSTDTQYF; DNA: TGTGCCAGCAGTACTAGCGGGAGCACAGATACGCAGTATTTT
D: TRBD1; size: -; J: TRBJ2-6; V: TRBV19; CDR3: CASSDRKSSGANVLTF; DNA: TGTGCCAGTTCGGACAGGAAGAGCTCTGGGGCCAACGTCCTGACTTTC
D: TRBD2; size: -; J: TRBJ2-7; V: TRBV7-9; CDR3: CASSSLAGVYEQYF; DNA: TGTGCCAGCAGCTCCCTAGCGGGGGTCTACGAGCAGTACTTC
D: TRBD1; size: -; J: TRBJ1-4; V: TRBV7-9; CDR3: CASRRQGANEKLFF; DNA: TGTGCCAGCAGACGACAGGGGGCAAATGAAAAACTGTTTTTT
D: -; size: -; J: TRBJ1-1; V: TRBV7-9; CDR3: CASSLSSGTEAFF; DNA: TGTGCCAGCAGCCTCTCGAGTGGCACTGAAGCTTTCTTT
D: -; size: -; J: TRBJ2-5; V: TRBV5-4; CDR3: CASSGWDTQETQYF; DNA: TGTGCCAGCAGCGGATGGGACACCCAAGAGACCCAGTACTTC
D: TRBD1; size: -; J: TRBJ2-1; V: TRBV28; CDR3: CASSWDRGYNEQFF; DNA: TGTGCCAGCAGTTGGGACAGGGGGTACAATGAGCAGTTCTTC
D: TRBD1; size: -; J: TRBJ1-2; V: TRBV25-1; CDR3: CASRFGQGLGYTF; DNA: TGTGCCAGCAGATTTGGACAGGGGCTTGGCTACACCTTC
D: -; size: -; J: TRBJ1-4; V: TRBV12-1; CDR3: CASSLTQGVGEKLFF; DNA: TGTGCCAGCAGCTTAACACAGGGGGTTGGTGAAAAACTGTTTTTT
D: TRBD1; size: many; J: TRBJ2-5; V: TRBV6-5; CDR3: CASSSQGETQYF; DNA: TGTGCCAGCAGTTCACAGGGGGAGACCCAGTACTTC
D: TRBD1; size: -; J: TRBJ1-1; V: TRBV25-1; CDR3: CASSEPGQGIAEAFF; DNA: TGTGCCAGCAGTGAGCCGGGACAGGGGATTGCTGAAGCTTTCTTT
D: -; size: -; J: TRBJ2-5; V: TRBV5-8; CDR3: CASSLQGLNSETQYF; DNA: TGTGCCAGCAGCTTGCAGGGGTTAAACTCGGAGACCCAGTACTTC
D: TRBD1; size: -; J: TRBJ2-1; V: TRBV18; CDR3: CASSPTRDRDYNEQFF; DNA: TGTGCCAGCTCCCCAACCCGGGACAGGGACTACAATGAGCAGTTCTTC
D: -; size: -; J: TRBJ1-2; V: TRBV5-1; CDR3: CASRNWEGIDYGYTF; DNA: TGCGCCAGCAGAAACTGGGAGGGCATCGACTATGGCTACACCTTC
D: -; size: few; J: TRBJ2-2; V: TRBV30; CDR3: CAWIKGGGNTGELFF; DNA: TGTGCCTGGATTAAGGGCGGAGGGAACACCGGGGAGCTGTTTTTT
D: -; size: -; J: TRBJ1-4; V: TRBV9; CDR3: CASSVGDTHEKLFF; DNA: TGTGCCAGCAGCGTAGGGGACACACATGAAAAACTGTTTTTT
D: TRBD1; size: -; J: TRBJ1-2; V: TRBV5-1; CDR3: CASSLRQGASVYGYTF; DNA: TGCGCCAGCAGCCTCCGACAGGGGGCCAGCGTATATGGCTACACCTTC
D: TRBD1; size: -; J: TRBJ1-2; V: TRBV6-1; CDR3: CASRLEQGAGGYTF; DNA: TGTGCCAGCAGACTCGAACAGGGGGCGGGTGGCTACACCTTC
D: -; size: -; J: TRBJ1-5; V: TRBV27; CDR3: CASSSTGYQPQHF; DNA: TGTGCCAGCAGTTCTACAGGCTATCAGCCCCAGCATTTT
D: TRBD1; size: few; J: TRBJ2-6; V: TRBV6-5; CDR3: CASSKGAPGANVLTF; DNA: TGTGCCAGCAGCAAGGGGGCGCCTGGGGCCAACGTCCTGACTTTC
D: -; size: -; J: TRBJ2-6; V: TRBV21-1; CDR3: CASSIRISSSGANVLTF; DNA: TGTGCCAGCAGCATTCGAATATCGAGCTCTGGGGCCAACGTCCTGACTTTC
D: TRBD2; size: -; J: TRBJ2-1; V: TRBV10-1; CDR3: CAWRLAGRNEQFF; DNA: TGCGCGTGGAGACTAGCGGGGAGAAATGAGCAGTTCTTC
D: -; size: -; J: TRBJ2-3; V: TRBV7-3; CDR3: CASSFGPADTQYF; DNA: TGTGCCAGCAGCTTTGGGCCGGCGGATACGCAGTATTTT
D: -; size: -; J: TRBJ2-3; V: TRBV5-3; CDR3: CARSHRAGPTDTQYF; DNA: TGTGCCAGAAGCCACCGGGCAGGGCCCACAGATACGCAGTATTTT